This T cell receptor beta chain stems from a study of patients and donors after allogeneic stem cell transplantation. CDR1 SGHNT and CDR2 YENEEA come from the germline V gene. This CDR3 has 17 amino acids. V dropped 5 bases and J dropped 0; count of bases not matched to a gene: 6. MiXCR was run by TCRdb on the RT-PCR reads, yielding one entry per CDR3 protein. The sample has roughly 230,000 distinct CDR3 sequences, 14% seen once; the top ten hold around a tenth. The clonotype comes from a human donor who was either an allogeneic HSCT recipient or a stem cell or donor lymphocyte infusion donor (not recorded which). It is not recorded whose cells these are; they may come from a transplant donor. This chain connects TRBV11-3 to TRBJ2-1, with TRBD2 identical over 11 bases. The source material was blood, either unsorted or a sorted T cell fraction (not recorded which). The CDR3 spells CASSPGLAAFSYNEQFF. CDR3 DNA: TGTGCCAGCAGCCCGGGACTAGCGGCTTTCTCCTACAATGAGCAGTTCTTC.